This TCR beta chain was sequenced for a study of post-analysis software for immune sequencing data. Study summary: The patients showed relapsing-remitting, secondary progressive and progressive-relapsing multiple sclerosis courses.

Of note for this clonotype: Its antigen remains unidentified.

Prepared libraries of TCR beta cDNA carried unique molecular identifiers. A population of about 1 to 11 million T cells gave rise to around 480,000 cDNA molecules. TCRdb recomputed calls from the PCR reads with MiXCR, one row per CDR3 protein. The table records 820,000 or so distinct CDR3 sequences, about 53% of them present only once. The length of the CDR3 is 15 residues. CDR1 and CDR2 (germline): SGHRS, YFSETQ. General observations from the study: With F measure, samples from one preparation batch clustered together strongly. The normalized Chao1 diversity of multiple sclerosis patients was significantly lower than that of controls. Patients had higher frequencies than controls of about five TRBV segments, including TRBV5-6, TRBV5-1 and TRBV20-1.

The clonotype was recovered from a girl between 5 and 17 years old with multiple sclerosis. The sequenced material came from blood. This sequence joins TRBV5-1 and TRBJ2-4; 7 nucleotides match TRBD1. The J call may be mistaken, given a closer DNA end match to TRBJ2-5. This CDR3 is CASSLTGVLQETQYF. The CDR3 coding sequence is TGCGCCAGCAGCTTAACAGGGGTTTTGCAAGAGACCCAGTACTTC.